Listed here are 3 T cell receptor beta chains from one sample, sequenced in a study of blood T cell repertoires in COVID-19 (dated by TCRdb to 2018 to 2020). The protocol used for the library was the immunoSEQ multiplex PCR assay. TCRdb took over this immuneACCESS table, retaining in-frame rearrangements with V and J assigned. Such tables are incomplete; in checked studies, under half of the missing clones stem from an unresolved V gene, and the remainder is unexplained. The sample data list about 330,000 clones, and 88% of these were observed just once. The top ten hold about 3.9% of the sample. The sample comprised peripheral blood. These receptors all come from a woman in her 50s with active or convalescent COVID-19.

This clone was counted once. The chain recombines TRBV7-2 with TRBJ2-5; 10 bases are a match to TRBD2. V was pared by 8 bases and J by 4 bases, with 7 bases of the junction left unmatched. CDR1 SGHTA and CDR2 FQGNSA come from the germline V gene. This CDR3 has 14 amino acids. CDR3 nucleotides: TGTGCCAGCCTAGGGGCTAGCGGGGGAGAGACCCAGTACTTC. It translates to CASLGASGGETQYF.

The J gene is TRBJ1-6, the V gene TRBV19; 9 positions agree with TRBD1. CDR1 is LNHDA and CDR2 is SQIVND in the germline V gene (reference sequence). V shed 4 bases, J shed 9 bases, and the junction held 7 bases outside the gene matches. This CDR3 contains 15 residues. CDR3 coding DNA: TGTGCCAGTAGTACCTGGGGACAGGGAGGTTCACCCCTCCACTTT. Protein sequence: CASSTWGQGGSPLHF.

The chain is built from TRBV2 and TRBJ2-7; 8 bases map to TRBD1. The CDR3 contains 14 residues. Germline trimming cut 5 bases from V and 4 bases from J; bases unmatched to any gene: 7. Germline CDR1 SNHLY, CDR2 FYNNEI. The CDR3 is CASSYDRGVYEQYF. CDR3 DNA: TGTGCCAGCAGTTACGACAGGGGCGTTTACGAGCAGTACTTC.